This TCR beta chain was obtained from a study of shared clonotypes between healthy human individuals. Germline CDR1 is MNHEY and CDR2 is SVGAGI. V shed 2 bases and J 1 base; nucleotides not matched to a gene: 5. There are 15 residues in the CDR3. The table came from immunoSEQ multiplex PCR; TCRdb's copy has only in-frame clones and leaves some out. The sample shows some 2.1 million clones, about 94% of them seen only once. Naive CD8 cells were CD45RO-negative, positively selected for CCR7, excluding terminally differentiated effector memory CD45RA+ cells. The chain uses TRBV6-5 and TRBJ2-7, with TRBD2 identical over 7 bases. The material sequenced was naive CD8+ T cells from PBMCs. The TCR sequence derives from a man aged 18 to 29 in good health. Some clones in this sample may be carry-over from other donors' samples. The CDR3 DNA reads TGTGCCAGCAGTTACGGCGGACTAGGATCCTACGAGCAGTACTTC. Translating it yields CASSYGGLGSYEQYF.